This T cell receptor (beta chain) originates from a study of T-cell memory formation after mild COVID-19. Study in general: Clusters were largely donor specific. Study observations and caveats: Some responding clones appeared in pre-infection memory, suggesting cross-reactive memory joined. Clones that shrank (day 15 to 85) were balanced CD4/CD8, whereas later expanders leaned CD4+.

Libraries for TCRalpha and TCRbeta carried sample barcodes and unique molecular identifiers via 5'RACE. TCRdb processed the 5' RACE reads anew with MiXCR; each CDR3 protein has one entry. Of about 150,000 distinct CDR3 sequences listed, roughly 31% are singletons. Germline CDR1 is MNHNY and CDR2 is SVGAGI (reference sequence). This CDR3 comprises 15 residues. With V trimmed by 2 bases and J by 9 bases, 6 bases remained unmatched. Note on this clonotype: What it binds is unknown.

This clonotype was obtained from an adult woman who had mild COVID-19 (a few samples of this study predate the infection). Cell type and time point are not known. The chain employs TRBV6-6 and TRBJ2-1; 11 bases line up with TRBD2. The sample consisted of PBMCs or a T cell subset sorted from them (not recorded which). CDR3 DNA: TGTGCCAGCAGTTACGCTAGCGGGGGGCGGGGTGAGCAGTTCTTC. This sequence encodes CASSYASGGRGEQFF.